This TCR beta chain was captured by sequencing in a study of T cells in Graves' hyperthyroidism and ophthalmopathy. Deletions cut 0 bases from V and 4 bases from J, with 18 bases between. Looked up from germline, CDR1 is MGHRA and CDR2 is YSYEKL. This CDR3 has 17 residues. TCR beta CDR3 region amplification was performed from RNA transcripts. During a first-round RT-PCR of the TCR CDR3, the HTBI primer set was used. TCRdb independently ran MiXCR on the multiplex PCR reads; one entry per CDR3 protein. The table lists 730,000 or so distinct CDR3 sequences, roughly 20% of them singletons. The J gene is TRBJ1-2, the V gene TRBV4-1; no definite D call. The source is a woman in her forties or fifties with Graves' hyperthyroidism that later progressed to Graves' ophthalmopathy. The sequencing sample was made of blood. Written as DNA, the CDR3 is TGCGCCAGCAGCCAAGATGAGAACACTAGAATGATCTATGGCTACACCTTC. It codes for CASSQDENTRMIYGYTF.